This paragraph reports one TCR beta chain. This clonotype was recorded at least ten times. It lacks a known antigen. Within one base of it there is no much larger clone, and no base qualities were kept. The trim is 5 bases for V and 8 bases for J, with a gap of 13 bases between the germline ends. According to the germline V gene (reference sequence), CDR1 reads DFQATT and CDR2 reads SNEGSKA. Reading from cysteine to phenylalanine, the CDR3 counts 12 amino acids. The read is trimmed to its CDR3 DNA, 36 bases read in frame from base 1. This sample stems from a study of blood T cells in healthy people across ages (dated by TCRdb to the mid-2010s). A note on the overall study: In model experiments, template switching captured roughly one uniquely barcoded TCR beta cDNA molecule for every two T cells. To avoid experimental bias, donors of different ages were distributed randomly across sequencing lanes. Two additional independent replicas of 1 million unique cDNA reads from the same blood draw were analyzed for two donors (one aged 18 to 29 and one aged 80 or older). To track age-related changes in TCR beta repertoire diversity, the study relied on deep sequencing normalized with unique cDNA molecular identifiers. The donors were split into four age groups: young (average 16 years), middle-aged (around 40), aged (approximately 60) and long-lived (about 82). What the authors observed across the whole study: A strong correlation was found between observed TCR beta diversity and the percentage of naive T cells measured by flow cytometry. Compared with the aged group, more naive CD4+ T cells, fewer expanded clones and increased TCR diversity were shown by the long-lived group, suggesting age selection. Donor CMV infection status was unknown, potentially confounding age-related changes in expanded clonotypes. Observed TCR beta diversity per million T cells fell roughly linearly with age, and a significant reduction was already apparent by age roughly 40. Estimates of total diversity based on one million sequenced T cells were considered lower bounds and underestimates. Bulk unsorted PBMC profiling prevented conclusive comparison of naive and antigen-experienced compartments.

The receptor library was made with 5' RACE. The reads were generated on an Illumina HiSeq 2500. The second PCR ran for about 6 to 11 cycles and used a J-beta primer mix along with a sample-barcoded 5' primer. Each TCR beta cDNA molecule received a unique molecular identifier from a template-switch 5' adaptor carrying 12 random nucleotides. At least 3 million CDR3-containing paired-end reads were obtained from each sample. The Mint cDNA synthesis kit, primed by a TRBC-specific oligonucleotide, was used to synthesize first-strand cDNA from all RNA. After uracil-DNA glycosylase treatment, a first 18-cycle PCR used universal primers M1SS and BC2_uni_R on all cDNA. The study's processing was this. For normalization, 1 million high-quality reads, each with a distinct molecular identifier, were randomly selected from each sample. Instead of being binned into consensus sequences, reads with shared molecular identifiers were discarded. MiTCR, run with a Q25 quality threshold and the strictest error-elimination algorithm, handled CDR3 identification, clonotype clustering and error correction. A nonparametric unseen species model using Euler transformation provided a lower-bound estimate of total TCR beta diversity. The public reads were reprocessed in TCRdb via fastp at Q25 and MiXCR, keeping in-frame beta chains. All rows with the same CDR3 protein become a single entry with the most common DNA and genes. TCRdb's processing, not the authors', yielded these V and J calls. The sample table holds 710,000 or so distinct CDR3 sequences, of which approximately 31% were seen once. The biggest ten clones account for less than 20% of the sample.

The donors were some 39 Caucasian individuals from Russia, aged roughly 6 to 100 years, who were systemically healthy. Each donor gave approximately 9.4 milliliters of peripheral blood, drawn into EDTA-treated Vacutainer tubes. PBMCs were isolated by Ficoll-Paque density-gradient centrifugation, with at least 6 million obtained per sample. Trizol reagent was used to extract total RNA from the PBMCs, yielding at least 6 micrograms per sample. For every donor, an aliquot of PBMCs went through flow cytometry to measure the percentages of naive CD45RAhigh/CD27high T cells. The chain is made from TRBV20-1 and TRBJ2-4; the D gene lacks a confident call. The receptor comes from a woman older than 75 in good health. Donor details come from another sample of the same person, matched by shared clones. The sample taken for sequencing was blood. The bases are TGCAGTGCTCCCGGTCTGTCGGACATTCAGTACTTC. Translated, this gives CSAPGLSDIQYF.